The entry that follows covers one T cell receptor beta chain sequence. This sample was taken from a study of CD8+ T cells in alopecia areata. Reverse transcribed after extraction, RNA yielded cDNA as the sequencing template. TCRdb keeps only in-frame clones here, not all; method: immunoSEQ multiplex PCR. This sample yields around 190,000 clones, of which roughly three fifths are seen a single time; roughly 5% belongs to the top ten. V was pared by 2 bases and J by 3 bases, with 5 bases between. The CDR3 runs 12 residues. Germline lookup yields CDR1 SGHAT and CDR2 FQNNGV. The TCR was taken from a human donor in good health. Sequenced: CD8+ T cells sorted from blood. The chain joins TRBV11-2 to TRBJ2-7, with no clear D. The CDR3 loop is CASSLLLYEQYF. The CDR3 DNA follows: TGTGCCAGCAGCTTATTGCTCTACGAGCAGTACTTC.